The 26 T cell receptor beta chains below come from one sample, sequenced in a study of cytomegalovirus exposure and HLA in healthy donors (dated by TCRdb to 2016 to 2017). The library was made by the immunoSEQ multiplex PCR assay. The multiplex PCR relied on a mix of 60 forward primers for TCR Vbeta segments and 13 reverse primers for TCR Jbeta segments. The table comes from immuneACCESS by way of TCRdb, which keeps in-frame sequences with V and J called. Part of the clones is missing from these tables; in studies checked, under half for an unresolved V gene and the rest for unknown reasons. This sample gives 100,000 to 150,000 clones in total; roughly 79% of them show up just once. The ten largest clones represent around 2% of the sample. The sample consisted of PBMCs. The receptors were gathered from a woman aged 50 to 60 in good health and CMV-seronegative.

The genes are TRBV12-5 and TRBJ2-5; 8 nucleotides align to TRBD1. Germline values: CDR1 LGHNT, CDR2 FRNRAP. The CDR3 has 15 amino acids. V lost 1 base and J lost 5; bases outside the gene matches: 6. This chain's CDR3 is CASGLDPGQVETQYF. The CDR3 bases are TGTGCTAGTGGTTTGGACCCGGGACAGGTGGAGACCCAGTACTTC.

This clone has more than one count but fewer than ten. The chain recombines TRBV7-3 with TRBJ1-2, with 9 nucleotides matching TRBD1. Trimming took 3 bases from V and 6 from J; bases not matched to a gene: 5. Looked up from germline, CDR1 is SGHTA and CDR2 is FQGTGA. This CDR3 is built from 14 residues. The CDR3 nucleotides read TGTGCCAGCAGCTTCACAGGGGGCGAAGATGGCTACACCTTC. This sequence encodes CASSFTGGEDGYTF.

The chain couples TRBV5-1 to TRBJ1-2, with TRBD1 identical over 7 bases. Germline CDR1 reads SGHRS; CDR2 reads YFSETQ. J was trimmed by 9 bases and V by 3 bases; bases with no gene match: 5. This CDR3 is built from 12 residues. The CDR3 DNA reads TGCGCCAGCAGCTCGACAGGGTTGCGCTACACCTTC. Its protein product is CASSSTGLRYTF.

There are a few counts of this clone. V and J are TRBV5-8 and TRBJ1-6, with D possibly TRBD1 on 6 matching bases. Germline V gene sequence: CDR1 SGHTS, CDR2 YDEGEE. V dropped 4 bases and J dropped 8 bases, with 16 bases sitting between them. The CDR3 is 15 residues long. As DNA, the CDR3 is TGTGCCAGCAGCCGGGACCAGGGGTTTGATTCACCCCTCCACTTT. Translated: CASSRDQGFDSPLHF.

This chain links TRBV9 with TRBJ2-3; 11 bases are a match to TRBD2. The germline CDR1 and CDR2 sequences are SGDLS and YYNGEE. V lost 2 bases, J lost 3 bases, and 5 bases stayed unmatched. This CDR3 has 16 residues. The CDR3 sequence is CASSVSSGRMTDTQYF. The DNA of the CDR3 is TGTGCCAGCAGCGTCTCTAGCGGGAGGATGACAGATACGCAGTATTTT.

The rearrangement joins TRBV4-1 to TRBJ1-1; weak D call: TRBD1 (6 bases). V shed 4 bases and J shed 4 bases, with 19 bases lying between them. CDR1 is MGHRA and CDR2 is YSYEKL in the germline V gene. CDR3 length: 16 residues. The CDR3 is CASSPNRESLVTEAFF. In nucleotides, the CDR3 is TGCGCCAGCAGCCCTAACAGGGAATCCCTGGTCACTGAAGCTTTCTTT.

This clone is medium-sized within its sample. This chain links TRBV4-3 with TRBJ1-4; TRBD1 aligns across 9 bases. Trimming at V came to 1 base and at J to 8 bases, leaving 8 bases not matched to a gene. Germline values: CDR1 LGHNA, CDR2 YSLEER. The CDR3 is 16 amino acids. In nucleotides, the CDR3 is TGCGCCAGCAGCCAAGGAGGGGGACAGGGCGCCGAAAAACTGTTTTTT. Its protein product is CASSQGGGQGAEKLFF.

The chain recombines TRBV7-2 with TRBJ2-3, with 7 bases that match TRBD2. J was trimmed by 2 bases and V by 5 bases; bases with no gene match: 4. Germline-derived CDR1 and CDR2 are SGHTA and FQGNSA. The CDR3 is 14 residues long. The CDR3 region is CASSQRDHTDTQYF. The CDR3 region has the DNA TGTGCCAGCAGCCAGCGGGACCACACAGATACGCAGTATTTT.

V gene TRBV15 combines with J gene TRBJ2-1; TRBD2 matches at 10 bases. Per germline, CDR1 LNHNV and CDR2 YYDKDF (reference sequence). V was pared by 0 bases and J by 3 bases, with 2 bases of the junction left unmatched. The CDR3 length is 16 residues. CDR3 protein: CATSRELAGYYNEQFF. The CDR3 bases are TGTGCCACCAGCAGAGAACTAGCGGGATACTACAATGAGCAGTTCTTC.

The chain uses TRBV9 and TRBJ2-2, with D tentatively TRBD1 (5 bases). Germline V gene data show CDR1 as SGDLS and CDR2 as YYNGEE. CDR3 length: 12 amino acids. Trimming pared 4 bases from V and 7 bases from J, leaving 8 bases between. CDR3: CASSLRGGELFF. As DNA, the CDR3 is TGTGCCAGCAGCCTAAGGGGCGGGGAGCTGTTTTTT.

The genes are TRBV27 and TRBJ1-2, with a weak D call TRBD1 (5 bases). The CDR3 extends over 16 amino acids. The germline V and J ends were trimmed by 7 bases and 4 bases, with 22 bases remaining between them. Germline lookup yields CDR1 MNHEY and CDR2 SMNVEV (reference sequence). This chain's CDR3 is CASKTGNYPGGYGYTF. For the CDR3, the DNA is TGTGCCAGCAAAACAGGAAACTACCCCGGCGGCTATGGCTACACCTTC.

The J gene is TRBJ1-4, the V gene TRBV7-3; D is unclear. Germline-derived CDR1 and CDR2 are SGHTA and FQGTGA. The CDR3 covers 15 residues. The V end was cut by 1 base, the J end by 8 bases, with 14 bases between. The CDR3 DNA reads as TGTGCCAGCAGCTTAATAAGAACTAACTCCGAAAAACTGTTTTTT. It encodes CASSLIRTNSEKLFF.

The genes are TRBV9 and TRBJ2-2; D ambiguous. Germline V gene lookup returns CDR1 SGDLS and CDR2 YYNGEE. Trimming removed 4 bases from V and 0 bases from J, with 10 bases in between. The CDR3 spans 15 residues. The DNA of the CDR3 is TGTGCCAGCAGCTTCGCAGCGACGAACACCGGGGAGCTGTTTTTT. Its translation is CASSFAATNTGELFF.

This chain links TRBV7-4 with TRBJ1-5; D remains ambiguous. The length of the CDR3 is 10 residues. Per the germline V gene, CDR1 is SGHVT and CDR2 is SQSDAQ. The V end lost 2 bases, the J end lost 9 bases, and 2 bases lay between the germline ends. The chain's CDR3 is CASSLLPQHF. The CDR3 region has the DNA TGTGCCAGCAGCTTACTGCCCCAGCATTTT.

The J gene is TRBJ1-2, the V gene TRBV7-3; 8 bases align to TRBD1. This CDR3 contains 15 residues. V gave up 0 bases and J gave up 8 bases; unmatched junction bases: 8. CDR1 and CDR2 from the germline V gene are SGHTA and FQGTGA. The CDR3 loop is CASSLTPGQEEGYTF. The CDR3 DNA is TGTGCCAGCAGCTTAACTCCGGGACAGGAAGAAGGCTACACCTTC.

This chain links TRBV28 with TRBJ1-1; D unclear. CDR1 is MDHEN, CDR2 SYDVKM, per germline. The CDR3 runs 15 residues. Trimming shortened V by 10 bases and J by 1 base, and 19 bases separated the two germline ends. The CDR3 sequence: CATASLTKSNTEAFF. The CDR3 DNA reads TGTGCCACCGCCTCTCTGACAAAATCGAACACTGAAGCTTTCTTT.

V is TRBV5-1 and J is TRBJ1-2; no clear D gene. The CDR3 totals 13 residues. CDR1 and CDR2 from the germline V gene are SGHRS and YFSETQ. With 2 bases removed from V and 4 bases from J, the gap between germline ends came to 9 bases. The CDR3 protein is CASSLADSYGYTF. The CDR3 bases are TGCGCCAGCAGCTTAGCGGACTCCTATGGCTACACCTTC.

The CDR3 sequence is CASSKVWAGGKTYTDTQYF. Written as DNA, the CDR3 is TGTGCCAGCAGCAAAGTCTGGGCAGGGGGCAAGACCTACACAGATACGCAGTATTTT. The chain combines TRBV21-1 with TRBJ2-3; the table's D call TRBD1 went unverified against the DNA. TRBV21-1 is assigned pseudogene status. The CDR3 loop spans 19 amino acids.

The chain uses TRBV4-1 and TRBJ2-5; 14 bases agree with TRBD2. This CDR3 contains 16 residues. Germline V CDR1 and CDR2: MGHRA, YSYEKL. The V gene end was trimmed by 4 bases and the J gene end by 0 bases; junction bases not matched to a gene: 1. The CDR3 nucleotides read TGCGCCAGCAGCCCGACTAGCGGGAGGGACCAAGAGACCCAGTACTTC. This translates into CASSPTSGRDQETQYF.

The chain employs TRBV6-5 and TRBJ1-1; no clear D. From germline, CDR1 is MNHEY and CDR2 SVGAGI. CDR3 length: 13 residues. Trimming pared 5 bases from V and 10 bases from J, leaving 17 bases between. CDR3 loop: CASSQISSMVAFF. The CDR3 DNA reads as TGTGCCAGCAGTCAAATTAGTTCCATGGTAGCTTTCTTT.

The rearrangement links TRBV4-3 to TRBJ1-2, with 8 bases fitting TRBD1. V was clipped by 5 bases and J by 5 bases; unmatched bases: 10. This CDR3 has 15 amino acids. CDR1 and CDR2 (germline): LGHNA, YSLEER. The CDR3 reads CASSASSQGAYGYTF. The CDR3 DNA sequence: TGCGCCAGCAGCGCTAGTTCTCAGGGGGCTTATGGCTACACCTTC.

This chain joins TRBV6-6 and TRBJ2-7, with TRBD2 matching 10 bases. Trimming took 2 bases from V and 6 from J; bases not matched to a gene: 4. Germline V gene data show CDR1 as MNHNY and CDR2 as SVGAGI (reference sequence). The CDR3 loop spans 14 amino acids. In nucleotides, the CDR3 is TGTGCCAGCAGTTACGCTCTAGCGGGAGTCGAGCAGTACTTC. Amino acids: CASSYALAGVEQYF.

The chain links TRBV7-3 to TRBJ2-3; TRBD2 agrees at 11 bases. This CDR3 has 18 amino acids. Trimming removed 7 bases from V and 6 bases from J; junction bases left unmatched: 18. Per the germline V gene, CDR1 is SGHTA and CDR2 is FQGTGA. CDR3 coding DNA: TGTGCCAGCACCCCGGAGTGGCTAGCGGGAGGCCCGCGCGATACGCAGTATTTT. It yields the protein CASTPEWLAGGPRDTQYF.

The CDR3 loop reads CASFQPGQGSDTQYF. The CDR3 bases are TGTGCCAGCTTCCAACCGGGACAGGGATCAGATACGCAGTATTTT. The J gene is TRBJ2-3, the V gene TRBV6-5; 9 bases are shared with TRBD1. Trimming took 8 bases from V and 4 from J; bases not matched to a gene: 10. Germline lookup yields CDR1 MNHEY and CDR2 SVGAGI. This CDR3 has 15 residues.

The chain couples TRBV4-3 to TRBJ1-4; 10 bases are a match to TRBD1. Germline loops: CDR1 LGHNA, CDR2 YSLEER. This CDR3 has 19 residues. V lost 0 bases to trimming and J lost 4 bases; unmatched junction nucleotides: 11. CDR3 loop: CASSQDRLTWDRGNEKLFF. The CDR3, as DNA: TGCGCCAGCAGCCAAGATCGATTGACCTGGGACAGGGGTAATGAAAAACTGTTTTTT.

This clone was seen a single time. The CDR3 here is CAWSVQGNEQYF. The CDR3 DNA reads as TGTGCCTGGAGTGTACAGGGCAACGAGCAGTACTTC. The chain has TRBV30 and TRBJ2-5; tentatively, D is TRBD1 (6 bases). The J call may be wrong; the DNA end is better matched by TRBJ2-7. Germline V gene sequence: CDR1 GTSNPN, CDR2 SVGIG (reference sequence). The CDR3 spans 12 residues.